This is a list of T cell receptor beta chains from one sample in a study of T cell changes during pregnancy in multiple sclerosis. TCRdb's table, derived via immunoSEQ multiplex PCR, lists solely in-frame clones and lacks some. This sample yields 15,000 to 20,000 clones, of which approximately 90% are seen a single time; about 7.5% belongs to the top ten. The sample was CD8+ T cells from peripheral blood mononuclear cells, taken in the second trimester of pregnancy. Source of these receptors: a female donor in good health, enrolled as a control in a pregnancy study. CDR3s include the opening cysteine and the closing phenylalanine or tryptophan. Fields, in order: V gene, clone size, J gene, D gene, CDR3 DNA, CDR3 protein. A D gene is named only where the DNA matches it firmly. Some rows mark clone size as missing; the rest say once, few, many or name a class of expanded clone.

TRBV29-1	.	TRBJ2-2	.	TGCAGCGTTGAAGACCCGGCCCCAGGGGGGTCGACCGGGGAGCTGTTTTTT	CSVEDPAPGGSTGELFF
TRBV19	.	TRBJ1-1	TRBD1	TGTGCCAGTAGTCCGGGACAGACGAACACTGAAGCTTTCTTT	CASSPGQTNTEAFF
TRBV28	.	TRBJ2-7	TRBD2	TGTGCCAGCAGTGCGACCCTAGCGGGAGGGCGCTACGAGCAGTACTTC	CASSATLAGGRYEQYF
TRBV12-5	.	TRBJ1-6	TRBD1	TGTGCTAGTGCTATTACAGGGGGGGATTCACCCCTCCACTTT	CASAITGGDSPLHF
TRBV5-4	.	TRBJ2-5	.	TGTGCCAGCAGCTTGGGGGCAGCCCAAGAGACCCAGTACTTC	CASSLGAAQETQYF
TRBV6-6	.	TRBJ1-2	.	TGTGCCAGCAGTTACCCTACGGGGGCTAACTATGGCTACACCTTC	CASSYPTGANYGYTF
TRBV9	.	TRBJ2-1	.	TGTGCCAGCAGCGCGGTCCTAGGGGATGAGCAGTTCTTC	CASSAVLGDEQFF
TRBV7-9	.	TRBJ1-1	.	TGTGCCAGCAGCTTAGTTACGGACACTGAAGCTTTCTTT	CASSLVTDTEAFF
TRBV27	.	TRBJ2-5	.	TGTGCCAGCGTGGGGGGGGGCGGAGAGACCCAGTACTTC	CASVGGGGETQYF
TRBV6-4	.	TRBJ2-5	.	TGTGCCAGCAGTGACTCGAAGGGGGAGACCCAGTACTTC	CASSDSKGETQYF
TRBV11-3	.	TRBJ2-3	TRBD2	TGTGCCAGCAGCTTACGACTAGCGGGGGGGCCTTCGGATACGCAGTATTTT	CASSLRLAGGPSDTQYF
TRBV28	once	TRBJ2-7	.	TGTGCCAGCAATGGGCGGGCAGCCTTCTCCTACGAGCAGTACTTC	CASNGRAAFSYEQYF
TRBV9	.	TRBJ1-4	.	TGTGCCAGCAGCGTAGAATTAGGGGGGGACGAAAAACTGTTTTTT	CASSVELGGDEKLFF
TRBV9	.	TRBJ1-1	.	TGTGCCAGCAGCGTAGCTGGGCAGGGAACGAACACTGAAGCTTTCTTT	CASSVAGQGTNTEAFF
TRBV7-8	.	TRBJ2-2	TRBD2	TGTGCCAGCAGCTCACTAGCGGGAGGGATCGGGGAGCTGTTTTTT	CASSSLAGGIGELFF
TRBV9	.	TRBJ2-1	TRBD1	TGTGCCAGCAGCCAGAGGGGACAGCTGTTCTTC	CASSQRGQLFF
TRBV30	.	TRBJ1-1	.	TGTGCCTGGACGCTGGATTTGGTGGGCGAAGCTTTCTTT	CAWTLDLVGEAFF
TRBV4-1	.	TRBJ1-5	TRBD1	TGCGCCAGCAGCCCCAATCCTTCCGGGGACAGATCTTATAGCAATCAGCCCCAGCATTTT	CASSPNPSGDRSYSNQPQHF
TRBV19	.	TRBJ2-1	TRBD2	TGTGCCAGTAGTAGGGCTAGCGGGTCCTACAATGAGCAGTTCTTC	CASSRASGSYNEQFF
TRBV6-4	.	TRBJ2-2	.	TGTGCCAGCAGTGACGGGGGGAGCACCGGGGAGCTGTTTTTT	CASSDGGSTGELFF
TRBV2	.	TRBJ2-7	TRBD2	TGTGCCAGCAGTGAACCGAGACTAGCGGGGACTCACTACGAGCAGTACTTC	CASSEPRLAGTHYEQYF
TRBV6-1	.	TRBJ2-3	TRBD2	TGTGCCAGCAGCGCCCAAAGCGGGGGCACAGATACGCAGTATTTT	CASSAQSGGTDTQYF
TRBV9	once	TRBJ1-3	TRBD1	TGTGCCAGCAGCGGGGGGACAGGGGTGTGGGGAAACACCATATATTTT	CASSGGTGVWGNTIYF
TRBV11-2	.	TRBJ2-3	.	TGTGCCAGCCCCCAACAGGGCGCAGATACGCAGTATTTT	CASPQQGADTQYF
TRBV2	.	TRBJ2-1	.	TGTGCCAGCAGTGTTAACTCCCCCAATGAGCAGTTCTTC	CASSVNSPNEQFF
TRBV5-1	.	TRBJ2-7	.	TGCGCCAGCAGCTTTCTCCCCAGCTCCTACGAGCAGTACTTC	CASSFLPSSYEQYF
TRBV5-1	.	TRBJ2-7	.	TGCGCCAGCAGCTTCCGGGACACGAAAACCTACGAGCAGTACTTC	CASSFRDTKTYEQYF
TRBV6-4	.	TRBJ2-3	TRBD1	TGTGCCAGCAGTGATGCAGGGGGCGGGAGCACAGATACGCAGTATTTT	CASSDAGGGSTDTQYF
TRBV11-1	.	TRBJ1-5	.	TGTGCCAGCAGCTTCGGATCAGGTCAGCCCCAGCATTTT	CASSFGSGQPQHF
TRBV9	few	TRBJ1-4	.	TGTGCCAGCAGCGTGACAGCCATTACAACTAATGAAAAACTGTTTTTT	CASSVTAITTNEKLFF
TRBV19	.	TRBJ2-7	TRBD2	TGTGCCAGTAGTTGGGGGGGGTCGAGCTCCTACGAGCAGTACTTC	CASSWGGSSSYEQYF
TRBV19	once	TRBJ1-5	.	TGTGCCAGTAGTATAGATGCGGGGGCGGATCAGCCCCAGCATTTT	CASSIDAGADQPQHF
TRBV27	.	TRBJ2-3	TRBD1	TGTGCCAGCACCACGGGACAGGGAGGGAGCACAGATACGCAGTATTTT	CASTTGQGGSTDTQYF
TRBV10-1	.	TRBJ2-3	.	TGCGCCAGCAGGAGGGGGTTAGGATCAGATACGCAGTATTTT	CASRRGLGSDTQYF
TRBV2	.	TRBJ2-1	.	TGTGCCAGCAGTGAAGACAGCTCCTACAATGAGCAGTTCTTC	CASSEDSSYNEQFF
TRBV27	once	TRBJ1-1	TRBD1	TGTGCCAGCAGACTGACAGGGACTTTTACTGAAGCTTTCTTT	CASRLTGTFTEAFF
TRBV6-4	.	TRBJ2-3	.	TGTGCCATCGCTGAGAGCTCCACAGATACGCAGTATTTT	CAIAESSTDTQYF
TRBV9	.	TRBJ1-1	.	TGTGCCAGCAGCGTAACGGGCGGGATGAACACTGAAGCTTTCTTT	CASSVTGGMNTEAFF
TRBV6-5	.	TRBJ2-1	TRBD2	TGTGCCAGCAGAACTAGCGGGGAGAACAATGAGCAGTTCTTC	CASRTSGENNEQFF
TRBV6-5	.	TRBJ2-1	.	TGTGCCAGCAGCCCCGGGTCTGACTACAATGAGCAGTTCTTC	CASSPGSDYNEQFF
TRBV5-1	few	TRBJ1-1	.	TGCGCCAGCAGCTTGGTGTCGTCGAACACTGAAGCTTTCTTT	CASSLVSSNTEAFF
TRBV15	few	TRBJ2-7	.	TGTGCCACCAGCAGAGCGGTTTCTGACATCTCCTACGAGCAGTACTTC	CATSRAVSDISYEQYF
TRBV13	.	TRBJ2-5	.	TGTGCCAGCAGCCCGACTAGTCCTAAAGAGACCCAGTACTTC	CASSPTSPKETQYF
TRBV6-4	few	TRBJ2-2	TRBD2	TGTGCCAGCAGTGACTCGAGCGGGGGCCTAGGGGAGCTGTTTTTT	CASSDSSGGLGELFF
TRBV6-5	.	TRBJ2-7	TRBD1	TGTGCCAGCAGTTCGGGACAGGGGTGGGACGAGCAGTACTTC	CASSSGQGWDEQYF
TRBV10-2	.	TRBJ2-1	.	TGCGCCAGCAGTGACCCCGACCCCGGGGGACGACCATACTCCTACAATGAGCAGTTCTTC	CASSDPDPGGRPYSYNEQFF
TRBV6-1	.	TRBJ2-3	.	TGTGCCAGCTTACAAGGCCGGGACACAGATACGCAGTATTTT	CASLQGRDTDTQYF
TRBV29-1	.	TRBJ2-5	TRBD2	TGCAGCCCCGCGGGACTAGCGCCCCAAGAGACCCAGTACTTC	CSPAGLAPQETQYF
TRBV7-8	few	TRBJ2-7	.	TGTGCCAGCAGCTTGGAGGGATGGGAGCAGTACTTC	CASSLEGWEQYF
TRBV27	.	TRBJ2-6	.	TGTGCCAGCAGCATCTCTGGGGCCAACGTCCTGACTTTC	CASSISGANVLTF
TRBV30	.	TRBJ1-4	TRBD1	TGTGCCTGGAGTGGATTAACAGGGGAATCTGCAACTAATGAAAAACTGTTTTTT	CAWSGLTGESATNEKLFF
TRBV27	once	TRBJ2-5	TRBD1	TGTGCCAGCAGTACCACCCGACAGGGGGCAGGGGAGACCCAGTACTTC	CASSTTRQGAGETQYF
TRBV27	.	TRBJ2-7	TRBD2	TGTGCCAGCAGTTTATCCGGGACTAGCGGGAGCGAGCAGTACTTC	CASSLSGTSGSEQYF
TRBV5-8	.	TRBJ2-1	TRBD1	TGTGCCAGCAGCTGGAACAGGGGTGGTCGTTACAATGAGCAGTTCTTC	CASSWNRGGRYNEQFF
TRBV12-5	.	TRBJ2-1	.	TGTGCTAGTGCATACGGGGGCAATGAGCAGTTCTTC	CASAYGGNEQFF
TRBV7-9	.	TRBJ1-2	.	TGTGCCAGCAGCTTAGGGGAGGCAGCCAGGGATGGCTACACCTTC	CASSLGEAARDGYTF
TRBV15	once	TRBJ2-1	.	TGTGCCACCAGCAGAGGGAGTGGGGGGTCAGGTAGCTCCTACAATGAGCAGTTCTTC	CATSRGSGGSGSSYNEQFF
TRBV7-8	.	TRBJ2-7	TRBD2	TGTGCCACCTTGGGACTAGCCGACGGCGAGCAGTACTTC	CATLGLADGEQYF
TRBV6-6	.	TRBJ1-1	.	TGTGCCAGCAGTTACACCCCCCCGGGGGACCTCACTGAAGCTTTCTTT	CASSYTPPGDLTEAFF